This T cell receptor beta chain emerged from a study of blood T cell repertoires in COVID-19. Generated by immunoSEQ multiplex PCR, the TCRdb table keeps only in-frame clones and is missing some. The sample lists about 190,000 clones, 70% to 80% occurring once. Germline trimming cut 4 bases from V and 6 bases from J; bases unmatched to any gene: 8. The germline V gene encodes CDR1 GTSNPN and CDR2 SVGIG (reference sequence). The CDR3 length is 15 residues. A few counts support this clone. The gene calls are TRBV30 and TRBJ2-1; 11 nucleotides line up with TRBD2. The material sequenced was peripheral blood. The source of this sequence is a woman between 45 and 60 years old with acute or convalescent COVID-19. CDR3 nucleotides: TGTGCCTGGACCCCCGGGACTAGCGGCCGCAATGAGCAGTTCTTC. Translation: CAWTPGTSGRNEQFF.